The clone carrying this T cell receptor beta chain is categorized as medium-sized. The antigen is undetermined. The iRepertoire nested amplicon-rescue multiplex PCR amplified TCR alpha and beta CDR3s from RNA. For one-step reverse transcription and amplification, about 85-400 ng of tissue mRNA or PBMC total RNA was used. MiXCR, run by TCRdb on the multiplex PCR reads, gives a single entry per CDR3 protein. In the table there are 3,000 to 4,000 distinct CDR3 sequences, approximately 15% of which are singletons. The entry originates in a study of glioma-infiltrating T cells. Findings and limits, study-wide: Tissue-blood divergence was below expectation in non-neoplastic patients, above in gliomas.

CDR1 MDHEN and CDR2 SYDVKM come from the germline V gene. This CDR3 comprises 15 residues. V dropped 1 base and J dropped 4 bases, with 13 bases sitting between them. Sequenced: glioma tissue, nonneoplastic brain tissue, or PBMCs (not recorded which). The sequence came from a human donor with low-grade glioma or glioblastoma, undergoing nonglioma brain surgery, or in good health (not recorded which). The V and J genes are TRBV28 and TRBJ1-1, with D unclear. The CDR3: CASSLSGFTSTEAFF. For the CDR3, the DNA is TGTGCCAGCAGTTTATCTGGGTTTACGAGCACTGAAGCTTTCTTT. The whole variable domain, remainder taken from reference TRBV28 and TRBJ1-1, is DVKVTQSSRYLVKRTGEKVFLECVQDMDHENMFWYRQDPGLGLRLIYFSYDVKMKEKGDIPEGYSVSREKKERFSLILESASTNQTSMYLCASSLSGFTSTEAFFGQGTRLTVV.